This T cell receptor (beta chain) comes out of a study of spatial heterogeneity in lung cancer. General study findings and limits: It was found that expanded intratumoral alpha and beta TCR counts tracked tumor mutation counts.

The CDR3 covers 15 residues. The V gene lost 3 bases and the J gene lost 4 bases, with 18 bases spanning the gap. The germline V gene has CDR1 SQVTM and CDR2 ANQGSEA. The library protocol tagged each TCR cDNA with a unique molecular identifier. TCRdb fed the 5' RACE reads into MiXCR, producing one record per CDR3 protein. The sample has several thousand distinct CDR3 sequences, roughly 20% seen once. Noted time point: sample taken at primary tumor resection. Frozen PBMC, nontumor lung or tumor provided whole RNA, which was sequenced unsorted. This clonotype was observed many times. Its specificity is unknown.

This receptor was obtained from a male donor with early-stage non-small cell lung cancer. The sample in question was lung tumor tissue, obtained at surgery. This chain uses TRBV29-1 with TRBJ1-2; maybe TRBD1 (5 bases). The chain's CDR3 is CSVDTWDDLAYGYTF. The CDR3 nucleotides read TGCAGCGTTGATACCTGGGACGACTTAGCCTATGGCTACACCTTC.